These 32 T cell receptor beta chains came from one sample sequenced in a study of prognosis after radiotherapy for stage I lung cancer. Amplification of the TCR beta CDR3 (from genomic DNA) was done by two-round multiplex PCR. It was primers specific to each TRBV and TRBJ gene that first-round PCR used. One entry per CDR3 protein results from TCRdb running MiXCR on the multiplex PCR reads. The table lists about 25,000 distinct CDR3 sequences, roughly 34% of them singletons. This specimen was PBMCs, taken before or after stereotactic body radiation therapy (not recorded which). These TCRs come from a donor of 50 years or more with non-small cell lung cancer.

The chain employs TRBV6-4 and TRBJ1-1, with D perhaps matching TRBD1 (6 bases). The V end was cut by 4 bases, the J end by 3 bases, with 15 bases between. The germline V gene has CDR1 MRHNA and CDR2 SNTAGT. This CDR3 has 15 residues. This chain's CDR3 is CASSAPDRLYTEAFF. The CDR3 DNA is TGTGCCAGCAGTGCCCCCGACAGGTTGTACACTGAAGCTTTCTTT.

This clonotype was seen many times. V and J are TRBV5-1 and TRBJ1-1, with 7 bases lining up with TRBD1. The CDR3 length is 15 residues. The germline V gene encodes CDR1 SGHRS and CDR2 YFSETQ. The V gene end was trimmed by 4 bases and the J gene end by 2 bases; junction bases not matched to a gene: 8. CDR3 residues: CASSLQTGPNTEAFF. The DNA of the CDR3 is TGCGCCAGCAGCCTGCAGACAGGGCCCAACACTGAAGCTTTCTTT.

This clonotype was picked up a small number of times. This chain joins TRBV9 and TRBJ2-5, with D hard to call. The CDR3 runs 13 residues. Trimming shortened V by 4 bases and J by 5 bases, and 12 bases separated the two germline ends. Germline V lookup: CDR1 SGDLS, CDR2 YYNGEE. CDR3 region: CASSPRMTETQYF. Written as DNA, the CDR3 is TGTGCCAGCAGCCCCCGAATGACGGAGACCCAGTACTTC.

This clonotype was seen at least ten times. The chain has TRBV7-9 and TRBJ2-7; D uncertain. This CDR3 has 12 residues. V was trimmed by 3 bases and J by 7 bases, leaving 10 bases between them. Germline V CDR1 and CDR2: SEHNR, FQNEAQ (reference sequence). The CDR3 DNA reads TGTGCCAGCAGCTTGGCCAACGGGGAGCAGTACTTC. Translation: CASSLANGEQYF.

This clonotype has a count of ten or more. V usage is TRBV7-3 and J usage is TRBJ2-2, with 8 bases matching TRBD2. The germline CDR1 and CDR2 sequences are SGHTA and FQGTGA. V shed 5 bases and J 3 bases; nucleotides not matched to a gene: 8. The CDR3 spans 16 residues. The CDR3 reads CASSPREGHYTGELFF. The CDR3 DNA follows: TGTGCCAGCAGCCCCCGGGAGGGCCATTACACCGGGGAGCTGTTTTTT.

The chain has TRBV28 and TRBJ1-1; no clear D. Germline V gene data show CDR1 as MDHEN and CDR2 as SYDVKM. V was shortened by 10 bases and J by 6 bases, with 18 bases between the two germline ends. This CDR3 comprises 13 residues. The DNA of the CDR3 is TGTGCCATCATAGCGGAGAGGTTGGCTGAAGCTTTCTTT. As protein: CAIIAERLAEAFF.

Relative to its sample, this clonotype is medium-sized. The rearrangement joins TRBV6-5 to TRBJ2-1; no clear D. Germline assignment: CDR1 MNHEY and CDR2 SVGAGI. CDR3 size: 13 residues. V was shortened by 4 bases and J by 7 bases, with 11 bases between the two germline ends. CDR3 coding DNA: TGTGCCAGCAGTTTCTCTTCGGTGAATGAGCAGTTCTTC. Translating gives CASSFSSVNEQFF.

This clonotype showed up just a few times. The chain carries TRBV3-1 and TRBJ2-4; 14 nucleotides match TRBD2. V shed 4 bases, J shed 1 base, and the junction held 3 bases outside the gene matches. Germline CDR1 LGHDT, CDR2 YNNKEL (reference sequence). The CDR3 length is 17 residues. This CDR3 is CASSPGTSGSAKNIQYF. DNA for the CDR3: TGTGCCAGCAGCCCAGGGACTAGCGGGAGTGCCAAAAACATTCAGTACTTC.

The gene calls are TRBV27 and TRBJ2-7; possible D gene TRBD2, 6 bases. The length of the CDR3 is 11 residues. Germline CDR1 reads MNHEY; CDR2 reads SMNVEV (reference sequence). Trimming removed 7 bases from V and 7 bases from J, with 11 bases in between. CDR3 DNA sequence: TGTGCCAGCATTCGGGGGACGGAGCAGTACTTC. It is translated as CASIRGTEQYF.

The chain uses TRBV12-3 or TRBV12-4 and TRBJ2-7; possibly TRBD1 for D (5 bases). Trimming took off 7 bases at V and 6 bases at J, with 16 bases between the two ends. There are 13 residues in the CDR3. The DNA of the CDR3 is TGTGCCAGCACGTACCAGGGTGTCCTCGAGCAGTACTTC. Protein: CASTYQGVLEQYF.

This clonotype was seen at least ten times. The chain recombines TRBV5-1 with TRBJ2-7, with 14 positions matching TRBD2. Germline lookup yields CDR1 SGHRS and CDR2 YFSETQ. The V gene end was trimmed by 0 bases and the J gene end by 5 bases; junction bases not matched to a gene: 1. The CDR3 has 15 residues. The CDR3 region has the DNA TGCGCCAGCAGCTTGGAGGGACTAGCGGGAGACGAGCAGTACTTC. Its translation is CASSLEGLAGDEQYF.

A word on this clonotype: A read error may explain this, as a much larger clone is one base away. The chain links TRBV29-1 to TRBJ1-2; the D gene is possibly TRBD1 (6 bases). Germline assignment: CDR1 SQVTM and CDR2 ANQGSEA. CDR3 length: 12 amino acids. V gave up 5 bases and J gave up 4 bases, with 11 bases separating them. The CDR3 DNA reads as TGCAGCGTTATGGACAGATTCTATGGCTACACCTTC. It codes for CSVMDRFYGYTF.

This clonotype was detected many times. The genes are TRBV28 and TRBJ2-7, with a weak D call TRBD1 (5 bases). This CDR3 contains 16 residues. Germline values: CDR1 MDHEN, CDR2 SYDVKM. The V gene lost 5 bases and the J gene lost 7 bases, with 24 bases spanning the gap. CDR3 in DNA: TGTGCCAGCAGTACCCTGATCAGGGTAATTCTTCGGGAGCAGTACTTC. This translates into CASSTLIRVILREQYF. The full variable domain, completed using reference TRBV28 and TRBJ2-7, is DVKVTQSSRYLVKRTGEKVFLECVQDMDHENMFWYRQDPGLGLRLIYFSYDVKMKEKGDIPEGYSVSREKKERFSLILESASTNQTSMYLCASSTLIRVILREQYFGPGTRLTVT.

The chain has TRBV6-1 and TRBJ2-7, with 9 bases fitting TRBD1. The CDR3 totals 14 residues. Germline values: CDR1 MNHNS, CDR2 SASEGT. The V and J ends lost 6 bases and 2 bases, in that order; junction bases with no gene match: 5. The CDR3 DNA reads as TGTGCCAGCAGCCTATGGACAGGGGCCTACGAGCAGTACTTC. Its protein is CASSLWTGAYEQYF.

This clonotype has ten or more counts. V is TRBV20-1 and J is TRBJ2-3, with TRBD2 matching over 13 bases. CDR1 and CDR2 from the germline V gene are DFQATT and SNEGSKA (reference sequence). V shed 0 bases and J 4 bases; nucleotides not matched to a gene: 10. This CDR3 has 18 amino acids. This chain's CDR3 is CSARDQRTSGSSADTQYF. CDR3 nucleotides: TGCAGTGCTAGAGATCAGCGGACTAGCGGGAGTAGCGCAGATACGCAGTATTTT.

This clonotype was observed once. The junction departs from the called germline gene at one end, perhaps through a read error. Written as DNA, the CDR3 is TGCGCCAGCAGCTTGTCGGCGGGAGGGCTTGGCGAGCAGTATTTC. Protein product: CASSLSAGGLGEQYF. V gene TRBV5-1 combines with J gene TRBJ2-7; the match to TRBD2 covers 9 bases. This CDR3 is 15 amino acids long. CDR1 and CDR2 from the germline V gene are SGHRS and YFSETQ.

The CDR3 is CASSLDSNQPQHF. DNA for the CDR3: TGTGCCAGCTCACTCGATAGCAATCAGCCCCAGCATTTT. The chain uses TRBV18 and TRBJ1-5; D unresolved. V lost 4 bases and J 0 bases, leaving 4 bases between the germline ends. This CDR3 contains 13 residues. CDR1 is KGHSH, CDR2 LQKENI, per germline.

This rearrangement joins TRBV11-3 to TRBJ2-3; D unclear. Germline values: CDR1 SGHNT, CDR2 YENEEA. Trimming cost V 0 bases and J 12 bases, with 16 bases left between them. This CDR3 has 14 amino acids. CDR3 DNA sequence: TGTGCCAGCAGCTTAGAGCCTTTCACAGCTACTCAGTATTTT. Translation gives CASSLEPFTATQYF.

Worth noting for this clonotype: Possible read error: a much larger clone is one base away. The rearrangement joins TRBV20-1 to TRBJ2-5; D unresolved. The CDR3 has 14 amino acids. The germline CDR1 and CDR2 sequences are DFQATT and SNEGSKA (reference sequence). Trimming cost V 7 bases and J 2 bases, with 17 bases left between them. The CDR3 coding sequence is TGCAGTGTTAGTCGACGACTGAAACAAGAGACCCAGTACTTC. The encoded protein is CSVSRRLKQETQYF.

The genes are TRBV6-5 and TRBJ2-2, with 14 bases that match TRBD2. In germline, CDR1 is MNHEY, CDR2 SVGAGI. The CDR3 is 16 residues long. J was trimmed by 7 bases and V by 4 bases; bases with no gene match: 5. Here the CDR3 reads CASSSGLAGGVGELFF. The CDR3 DNA follows: TGTGCCAGCAGTTCAGGACTAGCGGGAGGAGTCGGGGAGCTGTTTTTT.

Worth noting for this clonotype: This sequence is one base from a far larger clone and is likely a read error. The V call is TRBV6-4, the J call TRBJ2-7; 7 bases line up with TRBD1. The germline gives CDR1 MRHNA, CDR2 SNTAGT. There are 14 residues in the CDR3. CDR3 in DNA: TGTGCCAGCAGTTCGGACAGGTACCCCTACGATCAGTACTTC. Its protein is CASSSDRYPYDQYF.

Regarding this clonotype: It may be a read error: a sequence one base away is much more abundant. The V gene is TRBV5-6, the J gene TRBJ1-2; TRBD1 is a possible D gene (5 bases). The CDR3 loop spans 16 amino acids. Germline CDR1 is SGHDT and CDR2 is YYEEEE. The CDR3 region has the DNA TGTTCCAGCAGCCGCCGGGACTTCCAATTAGTCTATGGCTACACCTTC. This codes for CSSSRRDFQLVYGYTF.

This clonotype was recorded many times. The chain is built from TRBV5-1 and TRBJ2-1; 10 bases align to TRBD2. The CDR3 spans 14 residues. The J segment lost 5 bases and the V segment lost 3 bases, leaving 2 bases of the junction unmatched. Germline V gene sequence: CDR1 SGHRS, CDR2 YFSETQ. CDR3 in amino acids: CASSWTSGDNEQFF. The CDR3 DNA reads as TGCGCCAGCAGCTGGACTAGCGGAGACAATGAGCAGTTCTTC. The entire variable domain, with the rest obtained from reference TRBV5-1 and TRBJ2-1, is as follows: KAGVTQTPRYLIKTRGQQVTLSCSPISGHRSVSWYQQTPGQGLQFLFEYFSETQRNKGNFPGRFSGRQFSNSRSEMNVSTLELGDSALYLCASSWTSGDNEQFFGPGTRLTVL.

This clonotype was picked up many times. The chain links TRBV11-3 to TRBJ2-2; D assignment may be TRBD1 or TRBD2 (5 bases each). V was trimmed by 5 bases and J by 0 bases, leaving 13 bases between them. The CDR3 runs to 16 residues. The germline V gene has CDR1 SGHNT and CDR2 YENEEA. CDR3 protein: CASSPNPGPNTGELFF. CDR3 nucleotide sequence: TGTGCCAGCAGCCCAAACCCGGGGCCGAACACCGGGGAGCTGTTTTTT.

This rearrangement joins TRBV27 to TRBJ2-7; D unresolved. Germline-derived CDR1 and CDR2 are MNHEY and SMNVEV (reference sequence). The CDR3 runs to 16 residues. V lost 5 bases and J lost 4, with 21 bases in between. Here the CDR3 reads CASSHPRGRRVYEQYF. CDR3 nucleotide sequence: TGTGCCAGCAGTCACCCCCGAGGCCGGAGAGTATACGAGCAGTACTTC.

The gene calls are TRBV6-2 or TRBV6-3 and TRBJ2-2, with D unclear. This CDR3 has 13 residues. Germline loops: CDR1 MNHEY, CDR2 SVGEGT. V dropped 7 bases and J dropped 6 bases, with 12 bases sitting between them. Here the CDR3 DNA reads TGTGCCAGCACCACCGTTAGTCCCGGGGAGCTGTTTTTT. Translating it yields CASTTVSPGELFF.

Note on this clonotype: This may be a read error: a much more frequent sequence differs by one nucleotide. The chain uses TRBV18 and TRBJ1-6; TRBD1 might be the D (6 bases). Looked up from germline, CDR1 is KGHSH and CDR2 is LQKENI. CDR3 length: 16 residues. CDR3 sequence: CASSYRGRGNNSPIHF. As DNA, the CDR3 is TGTGCCAGCTCATACCGGGGCAGGGGTAATAATTCACCCATCCACTTT.

The chain joins TRBV27 to TRBJ1-5; no clear D gene. The CDR3 sequence is 12 residues long. The V gene lost 3 bases and the J gene lost 9 bases, with 9 bases spanning the gap. CDR1 and CDR2 from the germline V gene are MNHEY and SMNVEV (reference sequence). The CDR3 sequence: CASSFRLGPQHF. CDR3 nucleotides: TGTGCCAGCAGTTTTCGACTGGGGCCCCAGCATTTT.

The chain uses TRBV5-1 and TRBJ1-2, with 9 nucleotides matching TRBD1. Per the germline V gene, CDR1 is SGHRS and CDR2 is YFSETQ. The CDR3 is 15 amino acids. After removal of 1 base from V and 7 bases from J, the junction contained 8 bases not matched to a gene. CDR3 in amino acids: CASSLSTGGQAGYTF. In nucleotides, the CDR3 is TGCGCCAGCAGCTTGTCGACAGGGGGTCAGGCTGGCTACACCTTC.

At least ten counts were recorded for this clonotype. This chain joins TRBV11-2 and TRBJ2-1; D may correspond to TRBD1 or TRBD2 (5 bases each). The CDR3 contains 16 residues. Germline assignment: CDR1 SGHAT and CDR2 FQNNGV. V lost 7 bases and J 2 bases, leaving 18 bases between the germline ends. The CDR3 region has the DNA TGTGCCAGCACCACCCGAACAGGCGGGCCCTACAATGAGCAGTTCTTC. Its translation: CASTTRTGGPYNEQFF.

This clonotype was picked up one time. V is TRBV14 and J is TRBJ1-3; D unclear. The germline CDR1 and CDR2 sequences are SGHDN and FVKESK. The CDR3 sequence is 15 residues long. Trimming pared 4 bases from V and 4 bases from J, leaving 14 bases between. The CDR3 protein is CASSLMRMYGNTIYF. CDR3 coding DNA: TGTGCCAGCAGCCTCATGAGAATGTACGGAAACACCATATATTTT.

The chain uses TRBV20-1 and TRBJ1-5; D gene ambiguous. The germline gives CDR1 DFQATT, CDR2 SNEGSKA (reference sequence). V was pared by 6 bases and J by 3 bases, with 9 bases between. The CDR3 has 12 amino acids. CDR3 residues: CSAGRPNQPQHF. In nucleotides, the CDR3 is TGCAGTGCGGGCAGGCCCAATCAGCCCCAGCATTTT.